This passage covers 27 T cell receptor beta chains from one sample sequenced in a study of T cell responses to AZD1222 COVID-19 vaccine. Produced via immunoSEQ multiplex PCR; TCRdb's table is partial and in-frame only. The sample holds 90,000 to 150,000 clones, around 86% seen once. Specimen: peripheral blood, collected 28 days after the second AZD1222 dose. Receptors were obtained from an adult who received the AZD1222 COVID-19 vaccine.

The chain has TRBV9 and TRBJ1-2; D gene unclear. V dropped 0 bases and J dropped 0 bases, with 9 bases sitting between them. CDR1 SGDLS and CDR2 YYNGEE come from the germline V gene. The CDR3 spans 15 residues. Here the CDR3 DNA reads TGTGCCAGCAGCGTAGACTTCGCCTCTAACTATGGCTACACCTTC. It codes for CASSVDFASNYGYTF.

In nucleotides, the CDR3 is TGTGCCAGCAGTTACTTGACGAACACCGGGGAGCTGTTTTTT. Encoded protein: CASSYLTNTGELFF. V gene TRBV6-5 combines with J gene TRBJ2-2; no firm D call. V was cut by 1 base and J by 0 bases, with 3 bases left in between. The CDR3 spans 14 residues. The germline V gene has CDR1 MNHEY and CDR2 SVGAGI.

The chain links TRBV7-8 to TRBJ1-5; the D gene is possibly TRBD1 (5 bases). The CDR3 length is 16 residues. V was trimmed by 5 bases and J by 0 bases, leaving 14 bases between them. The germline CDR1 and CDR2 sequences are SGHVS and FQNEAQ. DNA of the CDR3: TGTGCCAGCAGCAGATCGGGGCAGCATAGCAATCAGCCCCAGCATTTT. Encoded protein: CASSRSGQHSNQPQHF.

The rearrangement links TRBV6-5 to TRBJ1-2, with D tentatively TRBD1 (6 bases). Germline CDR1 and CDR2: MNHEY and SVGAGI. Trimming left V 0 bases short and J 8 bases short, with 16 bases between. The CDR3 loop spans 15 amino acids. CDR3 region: CASSYSYGTLDGYTF. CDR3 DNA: TGTGCCAGCAGTTACTCATACGGGACACTAGACGGCTACACCTTC.

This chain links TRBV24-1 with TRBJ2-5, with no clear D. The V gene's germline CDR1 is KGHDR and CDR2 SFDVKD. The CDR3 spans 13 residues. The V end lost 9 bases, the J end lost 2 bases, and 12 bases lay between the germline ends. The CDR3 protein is CATGKSPQETQYF. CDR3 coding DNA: TGTGCCACCGGAAAGAGCCCTCAAGAGACCCAGTACTTC.

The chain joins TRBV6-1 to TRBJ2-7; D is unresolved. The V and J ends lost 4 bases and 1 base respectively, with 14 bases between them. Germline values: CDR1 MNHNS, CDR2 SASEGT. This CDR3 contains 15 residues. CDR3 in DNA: TGTGCCAGCAGTGCAGCTGCAACGACTTCCTACGAGCAGTACTTC. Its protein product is CASSAAATTSYEQYF.

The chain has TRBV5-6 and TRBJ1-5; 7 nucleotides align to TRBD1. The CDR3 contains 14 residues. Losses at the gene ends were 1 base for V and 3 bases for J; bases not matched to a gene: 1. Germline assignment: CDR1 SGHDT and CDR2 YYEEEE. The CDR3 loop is CASSLTGVNQPQHF. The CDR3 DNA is TGTGCCAGCAGCTTGACAGGGGTCAATCAGCCCCAGCATTTT.

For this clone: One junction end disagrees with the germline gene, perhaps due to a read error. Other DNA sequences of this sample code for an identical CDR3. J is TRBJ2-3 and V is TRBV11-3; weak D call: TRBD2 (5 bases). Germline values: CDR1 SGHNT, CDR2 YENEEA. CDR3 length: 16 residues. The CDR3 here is CASSLGAPGGTDTQYF. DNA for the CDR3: TGTGCCAGCAGCTTAGGGGCCCCCGGAGGCACAGATACGCAATATTTT.

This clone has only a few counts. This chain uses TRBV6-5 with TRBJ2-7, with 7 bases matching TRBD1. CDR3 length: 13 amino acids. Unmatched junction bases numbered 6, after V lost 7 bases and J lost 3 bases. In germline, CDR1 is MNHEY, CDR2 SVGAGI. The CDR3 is CASIDREGYEQYF. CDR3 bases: TGTGCCAGCATCGACAGGGAAGGCTACGAGCAGTACTTC.

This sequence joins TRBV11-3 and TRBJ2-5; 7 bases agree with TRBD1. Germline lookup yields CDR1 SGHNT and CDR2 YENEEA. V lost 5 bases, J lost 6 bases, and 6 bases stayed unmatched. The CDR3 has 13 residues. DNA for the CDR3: TGTGCCAGCAGCCCGACAGGGACAAAGACCCAGTACTTC. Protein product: CASSPTGTKTQYF.

CDR3 sequence reads: CASSWGQGRGNQPQHF. In nucleotides, the CDR3 is TGTGCCAGCAGTTGGGGACAGGGAAGAGGCAATCAGCCCCAGCATTTT. The rearrangement uses TRBV27 and TRBJ1-5, with TRBD1 matching over 9 bases. Germline CDR1 and CDR2: MNHEY and SMNVEV (reference sequence). The CDR3 contains 16 residues. V trimming: 4 bases; J trimming: 2 bases; junction bases outside the gene matches: 6.

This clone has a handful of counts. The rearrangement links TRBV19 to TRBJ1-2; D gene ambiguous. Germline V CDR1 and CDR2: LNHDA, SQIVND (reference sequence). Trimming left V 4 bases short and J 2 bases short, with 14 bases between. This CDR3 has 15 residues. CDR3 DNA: TGTGCCAGTAGTAGACCTCCCGGGATGAACTATGGCTACACCTTC. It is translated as CASSRPPGMNYGYTF.

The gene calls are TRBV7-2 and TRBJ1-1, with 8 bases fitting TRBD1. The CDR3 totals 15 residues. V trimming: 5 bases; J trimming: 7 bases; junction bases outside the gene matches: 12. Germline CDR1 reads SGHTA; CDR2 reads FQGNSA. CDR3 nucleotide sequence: TGTGCCAGCAGCCCGGGACAGGAGGTTAGAATTGAAGCTTTCTTT. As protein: CASSPGQEVRIEAFF.

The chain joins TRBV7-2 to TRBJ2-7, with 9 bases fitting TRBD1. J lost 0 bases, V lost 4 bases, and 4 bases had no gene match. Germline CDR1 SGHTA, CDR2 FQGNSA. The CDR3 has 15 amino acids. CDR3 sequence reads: CASSSGTGLSYEQYF. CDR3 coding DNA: TGTGCCAGCAGCTCCGGGACAGGGCTCTCCTACGAGCAGTACTTC.

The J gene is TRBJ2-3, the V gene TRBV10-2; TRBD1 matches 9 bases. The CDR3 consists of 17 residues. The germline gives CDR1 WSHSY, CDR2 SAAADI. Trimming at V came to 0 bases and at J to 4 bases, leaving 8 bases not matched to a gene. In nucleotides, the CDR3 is TGCGCCAGCAGTGAGTCGATCGGGACAGGGAGGTCAGATACGCAGTATTTT. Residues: CASSESIGTGRSDTQYF.

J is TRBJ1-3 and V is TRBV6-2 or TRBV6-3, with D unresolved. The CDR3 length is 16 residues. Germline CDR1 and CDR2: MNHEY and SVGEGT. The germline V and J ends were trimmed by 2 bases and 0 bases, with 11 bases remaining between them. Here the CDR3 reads CASSYGRASSGNTIYF. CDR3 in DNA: TGTGCCAGCAGTTACGGTCGGGCCTCCTCTGGAAACACCATATATTTT.

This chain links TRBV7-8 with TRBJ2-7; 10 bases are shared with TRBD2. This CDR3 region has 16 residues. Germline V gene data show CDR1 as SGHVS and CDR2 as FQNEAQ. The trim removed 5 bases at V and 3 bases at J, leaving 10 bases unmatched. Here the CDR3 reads CASSPTTLAGGYEQYF. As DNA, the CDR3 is TGTGCCAGCAGCCCCACGACCTTAGCGGGGGGCTACGAGCAGTACTTC. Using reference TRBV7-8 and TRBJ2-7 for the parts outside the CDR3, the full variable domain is GAGVSQSPRYKVAKRGQDVALRCDPISGHVSLFWYQQALGQGPEFLTYFQNEAQLDKSGLPSDRFFAERPEGSVSTLKIQRTQQEDSAVYLCASSPTTLAGGYEQYFGPGTRLTVT.

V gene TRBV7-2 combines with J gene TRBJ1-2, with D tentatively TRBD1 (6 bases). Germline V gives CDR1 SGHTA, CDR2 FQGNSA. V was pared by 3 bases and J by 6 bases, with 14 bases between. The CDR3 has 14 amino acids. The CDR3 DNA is TGTGCCAGCAGCTTCTTTTCAGGGGACAATGGCTACACCTTC. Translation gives CASSFFSGDNGYTF.

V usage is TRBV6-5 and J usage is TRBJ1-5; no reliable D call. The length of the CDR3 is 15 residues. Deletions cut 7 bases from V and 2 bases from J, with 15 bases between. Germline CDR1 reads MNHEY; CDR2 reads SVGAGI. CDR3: CASILYRSRNQPQHF. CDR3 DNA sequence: TGTGCCAGCATTCTCTACCGGTCCCGCAATCAGCCCCAGCATTTT.

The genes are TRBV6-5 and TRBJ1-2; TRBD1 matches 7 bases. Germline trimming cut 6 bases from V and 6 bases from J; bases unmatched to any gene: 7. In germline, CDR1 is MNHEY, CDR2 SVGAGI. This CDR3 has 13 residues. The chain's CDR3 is CASRTGRGHGYTF. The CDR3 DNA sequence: TGTGCCAGCAGAACCGGGAGGGGGCATGGCTACACCTTC.

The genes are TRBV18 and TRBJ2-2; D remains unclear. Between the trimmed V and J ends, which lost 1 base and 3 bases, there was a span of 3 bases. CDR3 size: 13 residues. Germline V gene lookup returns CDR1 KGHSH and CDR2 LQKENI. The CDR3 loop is CASSPLDTGELFF. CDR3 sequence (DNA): TGTGCCAGCTCACCACTCGACACCGGGGAGCTGTTTTTT.

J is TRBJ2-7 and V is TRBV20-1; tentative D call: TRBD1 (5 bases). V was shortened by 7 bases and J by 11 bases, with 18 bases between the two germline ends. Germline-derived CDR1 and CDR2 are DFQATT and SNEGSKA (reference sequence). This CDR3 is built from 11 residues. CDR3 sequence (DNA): TGCAGTGTTATAGGGGCCCGAGAGAAGTACTTC. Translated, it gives CSVIGAREKYF.

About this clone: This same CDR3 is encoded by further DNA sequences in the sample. The CDR3 region is CASSLERDTQYF. The CDR3 nucleotides are TGTGCCAGCAGCTTGGAGCGCGATACGCAGTATTTT. This rearrangement joins TRBV11-2 to TRBJ2-3; D uncertain. The CDR3 consists of 12 residues. Germline V gives CDR1 SGHAT, CDR2 FQNNGV. Trimming pared 3 bases from V and 6 bases from J, leaving 7 bases between.

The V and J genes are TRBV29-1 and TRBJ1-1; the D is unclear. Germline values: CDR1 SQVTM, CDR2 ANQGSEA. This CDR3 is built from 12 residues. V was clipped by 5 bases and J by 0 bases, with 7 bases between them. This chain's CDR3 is CSVRTLNTEAFF. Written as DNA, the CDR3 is TGCAGCGTTCGGACTCTGAACACTGAAGCTTTCTTT. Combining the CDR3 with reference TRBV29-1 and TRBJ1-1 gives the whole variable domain SAVISQKPSRDICQRGTSLTIQCQVDSQVTMMFWYRQQPGQSLTLIATANQGSEATYESGFVIDKFPISRPNLTFSTLTVSNMSPEDSSIYLCSVRTLNTEAFFGQGTRLTVV.

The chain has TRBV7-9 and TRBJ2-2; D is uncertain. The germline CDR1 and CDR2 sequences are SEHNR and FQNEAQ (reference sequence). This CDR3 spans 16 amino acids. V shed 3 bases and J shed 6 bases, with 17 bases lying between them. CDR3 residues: CASSFRRWGTPGELFF. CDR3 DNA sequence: TGTGCCAGCAGCTTTCGGCGGTGGGGAACCCCCGGGGAGCTGTTTTTT.

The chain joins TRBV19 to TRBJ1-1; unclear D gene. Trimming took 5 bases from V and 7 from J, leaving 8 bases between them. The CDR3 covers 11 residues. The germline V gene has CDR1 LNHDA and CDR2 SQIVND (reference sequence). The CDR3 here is CASSGVIEAFF. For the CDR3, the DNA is TGTGCCAGTAGTGGAGTGATTGAAGCTTTCTTT.

CDR3 protein: CASSLRTSGGEQYF. The CDR3 coding sequence is TGTGCCAGCAGCCTGAGGACTAGCGGGGGCGAGCAGTACTTC. The chain joins TRBV6-5 to TRBJ2-7; TRBD2 matches at 13 bases. With V trimmed by 6 bases and J by 6 bases, 5 bases remained unmatched. The CDR3 is made up of 14 amino acids. Germline loops: CDR1 MNHEY, CDR2 SVGAGI.